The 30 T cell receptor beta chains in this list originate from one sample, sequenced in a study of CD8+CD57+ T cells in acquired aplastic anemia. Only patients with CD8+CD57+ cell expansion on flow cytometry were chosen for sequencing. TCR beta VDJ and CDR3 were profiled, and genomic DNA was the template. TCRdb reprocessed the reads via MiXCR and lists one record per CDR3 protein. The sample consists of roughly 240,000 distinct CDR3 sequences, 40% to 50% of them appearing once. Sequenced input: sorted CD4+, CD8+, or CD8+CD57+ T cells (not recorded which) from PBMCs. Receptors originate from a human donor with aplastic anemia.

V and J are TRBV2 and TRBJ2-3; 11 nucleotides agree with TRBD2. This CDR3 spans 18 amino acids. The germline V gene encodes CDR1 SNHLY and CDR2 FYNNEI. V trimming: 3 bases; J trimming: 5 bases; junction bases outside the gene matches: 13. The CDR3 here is CASSEGGGSGGAGDTQYF. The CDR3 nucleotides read TGTGCCAGCAGTGAGGGGGGGGGTAGCGGGGGGGCTGGAGATACGCAGTATTTT.

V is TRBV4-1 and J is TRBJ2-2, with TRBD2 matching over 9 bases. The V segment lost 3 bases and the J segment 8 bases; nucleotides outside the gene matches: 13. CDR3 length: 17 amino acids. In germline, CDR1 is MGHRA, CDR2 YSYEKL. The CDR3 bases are TGCGCCAGCAGCCACGAACTAGGCGGGAGGGTAGGGGGGGAGCTGTTTTTT. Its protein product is CASSHELGGRVGGELFF.

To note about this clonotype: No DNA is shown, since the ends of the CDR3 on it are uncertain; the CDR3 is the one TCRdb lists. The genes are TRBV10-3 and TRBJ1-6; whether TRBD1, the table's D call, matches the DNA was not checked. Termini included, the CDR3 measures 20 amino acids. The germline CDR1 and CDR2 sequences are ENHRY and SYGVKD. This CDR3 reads CAISEDAGEQYFGPGSPLHF.

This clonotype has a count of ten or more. The CDR3 loop is CASSPDQPNYGYTF. Here the CDR3 DNA reads TGCGCCAGCAGCCCAGATCAGCCTAACTATGGCTACACCTTC. The chain combines TRBV4-1 with TRBJ1-2; no clear D. The V end lost 4 bases, the J end lost 0 bases, and 9 bases lay between the germline ends. Per germline, CDR1 MGHRA and CDR2 YSYEKL. The CDR3 is made up of 14 amino acids.

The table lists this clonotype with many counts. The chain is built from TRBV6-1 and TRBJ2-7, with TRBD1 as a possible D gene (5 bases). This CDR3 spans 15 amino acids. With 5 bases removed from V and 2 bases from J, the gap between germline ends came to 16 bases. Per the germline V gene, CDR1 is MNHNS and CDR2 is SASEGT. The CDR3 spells CASSPGQAGPYEQYF. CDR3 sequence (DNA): TGTGCCAGCAGTCCTGGACAAGCAGGACCCTACGAGCAGTACTTC.

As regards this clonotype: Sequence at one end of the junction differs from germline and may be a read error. CDR3 in amino acids: CASNAGTGNSPLHF. In nucleotides, the CDR3 is TGTGCCAGCAATGCAGGGACGGGTAATTCACCCCTTCACTTT. The rearrangement links TRBV6-6 to TRBJ1-6; D possibly corresponds to TRBD1 (5 bases). Germline loops: CDR1 MNHNY, CDR2 SVGAGI (reference sequence). The CDR3 consists of 14 residues.

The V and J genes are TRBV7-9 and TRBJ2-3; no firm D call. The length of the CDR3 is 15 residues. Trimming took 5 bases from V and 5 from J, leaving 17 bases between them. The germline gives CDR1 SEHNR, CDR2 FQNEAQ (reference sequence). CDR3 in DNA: TGTGCCAGCAGCCTAAGGTATGGGCTTAGAGATACGCAGTATTTT. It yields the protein CASSLRYGLRDTQYF. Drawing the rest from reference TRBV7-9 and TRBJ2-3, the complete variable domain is DTGVSQNPRHKITKRGQNVTFRCDPISEHNRLYWYRQTLGQGPEFLTYFQNEAQLEKSRLLSDRFSAERPKGSFSTLEIQRTEQGDSAMYLCASSLRYGLRDTQYFGPGTRLTVL.

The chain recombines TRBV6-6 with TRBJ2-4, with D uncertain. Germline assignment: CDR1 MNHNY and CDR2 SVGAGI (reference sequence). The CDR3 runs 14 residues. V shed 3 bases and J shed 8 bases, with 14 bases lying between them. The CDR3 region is CASSYGVGTDIQYF. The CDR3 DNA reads TGTGCCAGCAGTTATGGGGTGGGAACGGACATTCAGTACTTC.

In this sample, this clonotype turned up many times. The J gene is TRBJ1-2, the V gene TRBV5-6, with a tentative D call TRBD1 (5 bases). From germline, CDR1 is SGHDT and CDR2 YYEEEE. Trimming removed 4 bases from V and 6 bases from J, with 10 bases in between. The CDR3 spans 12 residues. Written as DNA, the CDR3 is TGTGCCAGCAGCCCGACGACAGATGGCTACACCTTC. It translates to CASSPTTDGYTF. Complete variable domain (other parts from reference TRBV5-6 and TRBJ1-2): DAGVTQSPTHLIKTRGQQVTLRCSPKSGHDTVSWYQQALGQGPQFIFQYYEEEERQRGNFPDRFSGHQFPNYSSELNVNALLLGDSALYLCASSPTTDGYTFGSGTRLTVV.

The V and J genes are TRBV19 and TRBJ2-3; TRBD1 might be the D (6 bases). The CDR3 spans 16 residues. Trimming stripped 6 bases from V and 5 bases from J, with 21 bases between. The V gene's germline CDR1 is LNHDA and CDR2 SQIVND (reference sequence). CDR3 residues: CASRKQGARQGDTQYF. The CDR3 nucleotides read TGTGCCAGTAGGAAACAGGGCGCTAGGCAGGGAGATACGCAGTATTTT.

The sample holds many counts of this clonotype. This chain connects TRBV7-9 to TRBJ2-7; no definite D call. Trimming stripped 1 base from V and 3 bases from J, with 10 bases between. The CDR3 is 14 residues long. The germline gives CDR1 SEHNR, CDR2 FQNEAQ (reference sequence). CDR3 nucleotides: TGTGCCAGCAGCTTAGGACATAGTCACTACGAGCAGTACTTC. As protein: CASSLGHSHYEQYF.

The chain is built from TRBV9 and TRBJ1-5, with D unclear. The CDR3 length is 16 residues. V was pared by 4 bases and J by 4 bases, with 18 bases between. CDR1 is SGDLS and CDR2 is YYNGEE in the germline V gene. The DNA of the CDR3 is TGTGCCAGCAGCCCTGGGGAGGGAGGTAGGAATCAGCCCCAGCATTTT. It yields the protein CASSPGEGGRNQPQHF.

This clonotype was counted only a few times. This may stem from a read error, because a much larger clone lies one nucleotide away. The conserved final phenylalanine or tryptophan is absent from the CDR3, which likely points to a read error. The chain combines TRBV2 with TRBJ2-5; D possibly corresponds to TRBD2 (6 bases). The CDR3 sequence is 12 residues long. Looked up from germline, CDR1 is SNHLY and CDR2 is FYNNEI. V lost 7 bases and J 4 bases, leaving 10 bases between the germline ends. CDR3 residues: CASISGRETQYL. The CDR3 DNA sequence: TGTGCCAGCATTAGCGGCAGAGAGACCCAGTACCTC.

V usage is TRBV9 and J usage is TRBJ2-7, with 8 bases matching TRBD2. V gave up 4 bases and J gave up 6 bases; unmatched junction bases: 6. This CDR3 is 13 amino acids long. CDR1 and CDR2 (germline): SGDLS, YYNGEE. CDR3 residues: CASSPGTRSEQYF. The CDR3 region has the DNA TGTGCCAGCAGCCCCGGGACTAGAAGCGAGCAGTACTTC.

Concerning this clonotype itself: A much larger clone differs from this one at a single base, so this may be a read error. CDR3 region: CASSWLAGQSNNEQYF. CDR3 DNA: TGCGCCAGCAGCTGGCTAGCGGGTCAGAGTAACAATGAGCAGTACTTC. The rearrangement joins TRBV5-1 to TRBJ2-1; TRBD2 matches at 8 bases. The J call may not be correct, given that the DNA end is closer to TRBJ2-7. CDR1 and CDR2 from the germline V gene are SGHRS and YFSETQ. CDR3 length: 16 residues.

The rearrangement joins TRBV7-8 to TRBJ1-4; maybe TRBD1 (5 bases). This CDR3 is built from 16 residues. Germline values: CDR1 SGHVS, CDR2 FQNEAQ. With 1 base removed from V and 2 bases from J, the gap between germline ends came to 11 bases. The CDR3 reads CASSLVAGVTNEKLFF. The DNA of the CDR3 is TGTGCCAGCAGCTTAGTGGCGGGGGTCACTAATGAAAAACTGTTTTTT.

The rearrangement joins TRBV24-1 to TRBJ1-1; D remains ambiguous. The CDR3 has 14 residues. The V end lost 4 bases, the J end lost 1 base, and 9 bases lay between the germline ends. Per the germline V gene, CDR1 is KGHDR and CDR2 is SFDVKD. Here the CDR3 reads CATSEMPPNTEAFF. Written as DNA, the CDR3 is TGTGCCACCAGTGAGATGCCGCCGAACACTGAAGCTTTCTTT.

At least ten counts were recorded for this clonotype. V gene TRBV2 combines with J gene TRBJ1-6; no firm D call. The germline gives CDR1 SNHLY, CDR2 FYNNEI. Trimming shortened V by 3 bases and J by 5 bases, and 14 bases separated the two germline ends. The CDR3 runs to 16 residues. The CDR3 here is CASSDLPTAHNSPLHF. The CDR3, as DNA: TGTGCCAGCAGTGACCTCCCGACGGCTCATAATTCACCCCTCCACTTT.

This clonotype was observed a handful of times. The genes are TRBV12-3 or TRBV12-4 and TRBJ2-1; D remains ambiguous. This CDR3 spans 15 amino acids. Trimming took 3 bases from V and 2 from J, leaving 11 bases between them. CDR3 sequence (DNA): TGTGCCAGCAGTTTCTCCCTAGTAACCTACAATGAGCAGTTCTTC. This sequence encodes CASSFSLVTYNEQFF.

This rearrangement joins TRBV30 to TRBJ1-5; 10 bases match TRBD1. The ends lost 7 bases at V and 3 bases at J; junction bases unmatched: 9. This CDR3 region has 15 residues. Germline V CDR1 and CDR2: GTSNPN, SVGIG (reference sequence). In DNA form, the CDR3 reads TGTGCCTTGCGGAAGGGGACAGGGGTCAATCAGCCCCAGCATTTT. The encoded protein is CALRKGTGVNQPQHF.

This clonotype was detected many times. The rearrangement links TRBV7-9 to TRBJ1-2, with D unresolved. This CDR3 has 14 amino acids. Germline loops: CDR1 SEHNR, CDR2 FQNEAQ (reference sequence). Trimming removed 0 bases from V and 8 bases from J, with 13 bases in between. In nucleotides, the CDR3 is TGTGCCAGCAGCTTAGCTAAGGCAGGAGAAGGCTACACCTTC. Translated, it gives CASSLAKAGEGYTF. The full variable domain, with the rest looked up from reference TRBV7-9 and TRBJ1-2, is DTGVSQNPRHKITKRGQNVTFRCDPISEHNRLYWYRQTLGQGPEFLTYFQNEAQLEKSRLLSDRFSAERPKGSFSTLEIQRTEQGDSAMYLCASSLAKAGEGYTFGSGTRLTVV.

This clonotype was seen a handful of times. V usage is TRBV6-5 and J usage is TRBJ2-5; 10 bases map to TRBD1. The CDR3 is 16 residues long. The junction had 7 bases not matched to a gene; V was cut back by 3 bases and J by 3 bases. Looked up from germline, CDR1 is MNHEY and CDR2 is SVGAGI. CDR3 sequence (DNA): TGTGCCAGCAGTTATCTCCGGGACAGGGGTGAAGAGACCCAGTACTTC. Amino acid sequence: CASSYLRDRGEETQYF.

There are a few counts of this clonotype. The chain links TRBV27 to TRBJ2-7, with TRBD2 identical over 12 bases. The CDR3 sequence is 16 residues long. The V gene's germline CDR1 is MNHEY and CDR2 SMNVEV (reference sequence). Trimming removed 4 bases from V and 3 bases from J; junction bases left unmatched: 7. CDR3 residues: CASSYLTSGRIYEQYF. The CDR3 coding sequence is TGTGCCAGCAGTTACCTGACTAGCGGGAGAATCTACGAGCAGTACTTC.

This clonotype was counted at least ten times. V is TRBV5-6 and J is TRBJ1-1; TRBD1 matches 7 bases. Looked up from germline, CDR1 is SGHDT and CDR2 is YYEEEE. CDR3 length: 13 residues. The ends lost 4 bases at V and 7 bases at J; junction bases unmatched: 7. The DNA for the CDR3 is TGTGCCAGCAGCCGCGGACAGGTCAATGAAGCTTTCTTT. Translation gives CASSRGQVNEAFF.

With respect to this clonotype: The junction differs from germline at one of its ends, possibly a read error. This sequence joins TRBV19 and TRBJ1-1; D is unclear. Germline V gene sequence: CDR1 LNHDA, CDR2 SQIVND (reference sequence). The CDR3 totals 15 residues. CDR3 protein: CVSRITTDGNTEAFF. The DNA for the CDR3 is TGTGTCAGTAGGATTACCACGGACGGAAACACTGAAGCTTTCTTT.

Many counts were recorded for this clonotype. The CDR3 nucleotides read TGTGCCAGCAGCTTAGCCGTACGGGGGTTAGACACTGAAGCTTTCTTT. It translates to CASSLAVRGLDTEAFF. J is TRBJ1-1 and V is TRBV7-2, with D tentatively TRBD1 (5 bases). Trimming left V 0 bases short and J 3 bases short, with 14 bases between. This CDR3 has 16 residues. Germline loops: CDR1 SGHTA, CDR2 FQGNSA.

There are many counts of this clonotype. The CDR3 is CASTVTGPNTEAFF. In DNA form, the CDR3 reads TGTGCCAGCACCGTAACAGGACCGAACACTGAAGCTTTCTTT. The chain has TRBV12-3 or TRBV12-4 and TRBJ1-1, with TRBD1 as a possible D gene (5 bases). The CDR3 covers 14 residues. With 7 bases removed from V and 1 base from J, the gap between germline ends came to 13 bases.

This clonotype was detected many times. CDR3 DNA sequence: TGTGCCAGCAGTTTGGGACAGGGGTCCAATGAGCAGTTCTTC. Protein sequence: CASSLGQGSNEQFF. The chain has TRBV12-3 or TRBV12-4 and TRBJ2-1; TRBD1 agrees at 10 bases. The length of the CDR3 is 14 residues. Trimming cost V 3 bases and J 6 bases; bases outside gene matches: 2.

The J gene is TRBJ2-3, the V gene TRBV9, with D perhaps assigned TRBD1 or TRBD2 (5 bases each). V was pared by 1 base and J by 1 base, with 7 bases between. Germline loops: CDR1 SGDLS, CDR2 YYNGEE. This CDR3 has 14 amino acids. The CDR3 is CASSVRGGTDTQYF. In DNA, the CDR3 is TGTGCCAGCAGCGTAAGAGGGGGCACAGATACGCAGTATTTT.

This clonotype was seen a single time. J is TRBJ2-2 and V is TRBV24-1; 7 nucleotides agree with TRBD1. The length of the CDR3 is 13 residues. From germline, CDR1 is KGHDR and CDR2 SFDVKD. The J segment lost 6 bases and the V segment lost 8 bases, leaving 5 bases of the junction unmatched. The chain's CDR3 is CATKAQGSGELFF. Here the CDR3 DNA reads TGTGCCACCAAGGCACAGGGGTCCGGGGAGCTGTTTTTT.